This TCR beta chain originates from a study of blood T cell repertoires in COVID-19. Across the whole study: Acute and convalescent COVID-19 samples came from the United States, Italy and Spain. PBMCs, B-cell-depleted T cells, or T cells were the source of the cDNA or gDNA that made up the material.

Original analysis: Estimation of nucleated cell counts relied on the amplification of reference gene primers. Sequencing used immunoSEQ multiplex PCR; TCRdb keeps in-frame clones, though not all of them. D and trimming were read from the DNA, whereas the V and J calls and clone size are those reported in that table. The sample gives 150,000 to 180,000 clones, about three quarters of which show up once; roughly 1.8% is in the top ten. The CDR3 totals 14 residues. V was pared by 2 bases and J by 4 bases, with 5 bases of the junction left unmatched. Germline CDR1 reads SGHRS; CDR2 reads YFSETQ. The origin of this receptor is a man at least 80 years old with acute or convalescent COVID-19. Material: peripheral blood. V is TRBV5-1 and J is TRBJ1-2, with TRBD1 matching over 7 bases. In DNA form, the CDR3 reads TGCGCCAGCAGCTTTACAGGGGTCCTCTATGGCTACACCTTC. This sequence encodes CASSFTGVLYGYTF.